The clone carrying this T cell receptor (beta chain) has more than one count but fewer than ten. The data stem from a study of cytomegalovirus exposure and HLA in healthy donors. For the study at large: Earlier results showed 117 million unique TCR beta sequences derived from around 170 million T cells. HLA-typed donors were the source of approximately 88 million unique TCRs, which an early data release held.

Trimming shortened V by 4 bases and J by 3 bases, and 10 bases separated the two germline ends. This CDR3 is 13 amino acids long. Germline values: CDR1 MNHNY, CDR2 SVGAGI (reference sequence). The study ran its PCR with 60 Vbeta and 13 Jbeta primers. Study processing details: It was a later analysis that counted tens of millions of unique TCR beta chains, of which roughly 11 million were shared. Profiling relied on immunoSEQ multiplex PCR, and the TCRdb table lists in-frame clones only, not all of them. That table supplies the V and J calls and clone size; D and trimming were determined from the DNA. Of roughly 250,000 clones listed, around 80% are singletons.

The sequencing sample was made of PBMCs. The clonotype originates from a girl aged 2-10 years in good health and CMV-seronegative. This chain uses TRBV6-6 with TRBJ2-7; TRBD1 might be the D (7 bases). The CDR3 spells CASSFRGDYEQYF. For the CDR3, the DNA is TGTGCCAGCAGTTTCAGGGGGGACTACGAGCAGTACTTC.